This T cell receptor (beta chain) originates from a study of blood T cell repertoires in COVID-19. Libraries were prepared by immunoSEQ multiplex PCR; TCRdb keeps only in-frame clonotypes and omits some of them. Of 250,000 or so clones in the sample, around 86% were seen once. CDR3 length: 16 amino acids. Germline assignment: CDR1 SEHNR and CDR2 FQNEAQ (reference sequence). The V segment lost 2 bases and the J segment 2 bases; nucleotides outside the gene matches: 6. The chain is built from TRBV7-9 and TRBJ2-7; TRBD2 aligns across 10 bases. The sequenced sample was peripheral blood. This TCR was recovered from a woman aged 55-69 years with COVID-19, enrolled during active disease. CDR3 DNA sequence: TGTGCCAGCAGCTTAAGGTCAGCGGGAGGGCCCTACGAGCAGTACTTC. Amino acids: CASSLRSAGGPYEQYF.